This is a list of T cell receptor beta chains from one sample in a study of T cells after yellow fever vaccination. TCRdb reprocessed the 5' RACE reads with MiXCR, giving one entry per CDR3 protein. The sample has hundreds of thousands of distinct CDR3 sequences, about 15% seen once; the top ten hold approximately 15%. The sequences come from PBMCs, collected about 5 days after the first yellow fever vaccination. These receptors all stem from a man younger than 35 who received the YFV17D yellow fever vaccine. Both conserved end residues are part of each CDR3. Each record gives: CDR3 protein, CDR3 DNA, V gene, J gene, D gene, clone size. D genes are given only for firm matches. Size values are once, few and many counts, or a class for expanded clones, and some rows have none.

CDR3: CASSQVHLTDTQYF
DNA: TGTGCCAGCAGCCAAGTCCACCTCACAGATACGCAGTATTTT
V: TRBV3-1
J: TRBJ2-3
D: NA
size: once

CDR3: CSANGGHQETQYF
DNA: TGCAGTGCTAACGGGGGGCACCAAGAGACCCAGTACTTC
V: TRBV20-1
J: TRBJ2-5
D: NA
size: NA

CDR3: CASSQDRGWDTQYF
DNA: TGCGCCAGCAGCCAGGACAGGGGTTGGGATACGCAGTATTTT
V: TRBV5-1
J: TRBJ2-3
D: TRBD1
size: many

CDR3: CASRPRGTDTQYF
DNA: TGTGCCAGCAGGCCCAGAGGGACAGATACGCAGTATTTT
V: TRBV2
J: TRBJ2-3
D: NA
size: NA

CDR3: CASTPAGRTGELFF
DNA: TGTGCCAGCACCCCCGCGGGGCGCACCGGGGAGCTGTTTTTT
V: TRBV6-1
J: TRBJ2-2
D: NA
size: NA

CDR3: CASSYAGNSPLHF
DNA: TGTGCCAGCAGCTATGCAGGGAATTCACCCCTCCACTTT
V: TRBV7-3
J: TRBJ1-6
D: NA
size: NA

CDR3: CASSAGNRGGVHEQYF
DNA: TGCGCCAGCAGCGCGGGAAACAGGGGAGGAGTCCACGAGCAGTACTTC
V: TRBV5-1
J: TRBJ2-7
D: NA
size: many

CDR3: CASIPRQGLRSPLHF
DNA: TGTGCCAGCATCCCAAGACAGGGGCTACGATCACCCCTCCACTTT
V: TRBV28
J: TRBJ1-6
D: TRBD1
size: NA

CDR3: CAIRWEGKETQYF
DNA: TGTGCCATCAGATGGGAGGGAAAAGAGACCCAGTACTTC
V: TRBV10-3
J: TRBJ2-5
D: TRBD2
size: many

CDR3: CASSSSTGSTGELFF
DNA: TGCGCCAGCAGCTCGTCGACAGGTTCCACCGGGGAGCTGTTTTTT
V: TRBV5-1
J: TRBJ2-2
D: NA
size: few

CDR3: CASSLTDGNYGYTF
DNA: TGCGCCAGCAGCCTGACCGACGGGAACTATGGCTACACCTTC
V: TRBV5-1
J: TRBJ1-2
D: NA
size: few

CDR3: CASSQGGRDEQFF
DNA: TGTGCCAGCAGCCAAGGCGGACGGGATGAGCAGTTCTTC
V: TRBV4-2
J: TRBJ2-1
D: NA
size: few

CDR3: CSVGPAGGETQYF
DNA: TGCAGCGTTGGTCCTGCGGGGGGAGAGACCCAGTACTTC
V: TRBV29-1
J: TRBJ2-5
D: TRBD2
size: few

CDR3: CASSGRISQTYTATQYF
DNA: TGTGCCAGCAGCGGCCGTATTAGCCAAACTTACACGGCTACGCAGTATTTT
V: TRBV9
J: TRBJ2-3
D: NA
size: NA

CDR3: CASRGQGSSYGYTF
DNA: TGTGCCAGCAGGGGACAGGGGAGTTCCTATGGCTACACCTTC
V: TRBV12-3/TRBV12-4
J: TRBJ1-2
D: TRBD1
size: few

CDR3: CASGKGASNEQFF
DNA: TGCGCCAGTGGAAAAGGGGCCTCCAATGAGCAGTTCTTC
V: TRBV5-1
J: TRBJ2-1
D: NA
size: few

CDR3: CASSPFADNEKLFF
DNA: TGCGCCAGCAGCCCCTTCGCGGATAATGAAAAACTGTTTTTT
V: TRBV5-1
J: TRBJ1-4
D: NA
size: NA

CDR3: CASSSRQGKNIQYF
DNA: TGTGCCAGCAGCTCCCGACAGGGCAAAAACATTCAGTACTTC
V: TRBV7-9
J: TRBJ2-4
D: TRBD1
size: few

CDR3: CATGWVKLAGLGTETQYF
DNA: TGTGCGACAGGGTGGGTGAAACTCGCGGGGCTCGGGACAGAGACCCAGTACTTC
V: TRBV9
J: TRBJ2-5
D: NA
size: few

CDR3: CASSPDSRRGYTF
DNA: TGTGCCAGCTCACCGGACAGCCGCCGAGGCTACACCTTC
V: TRBV18
J: TRBJ1-2
D: NA
size: few

CDR3: CASSVGSGYGYTF
DNA: TGTGCCAGCAGTGTGGGTTCTGGCTATGGCTACACCTTC
V: TRBV25-1
J: TRBJ1-2
D: NA
size: NA

CDR3: CASSLADTSYNEQFF
DNA: TGTGCCAGCAGCTTAGCAGACACTTCCTACAATGAGCAGTTCTTC
V: TRBV11-3
J: TRBJ2-1
D: NA
size: few

CDR3: CSAGTSGGAPDTQYF
DNA: TGCAGTGCGGGGACTAGCGGGGGGGCACCCGATACGCAGTATTTT
V: TRBV20-1
J: TRBJ2-3
D: TRBD2
size: NA

CDR3: CAIGGYFSSGANVLTF
DNA: TGTGCCATAGGGGGGTACTTCAGCTCTGGGGCCAACGTCCTGACTTTC
V: TRBV6-1
J: TRBJ2-6
D: NA
size: few

CDR3: CASSLAGSRYVQGSYNEQFF
DNA: TGCGCCAGCAGCTTGGCCGGATCGCGATACGTACAGGGCTCCTACAATGAGCAGTTCTTC
V: TRBV5-1
J: TRBJ2-1
D: NA
size: NA

CDR3: CASSYLGATEAFF
DNA: TGTGCCAGCAGTTACCTGGGTGCGACCGAAGCTTTCTTT
V: TRBV6-5
J: TRBJ1-1
D: NA
size: few

CDR3: CASSVARTGPDTQYF
DNA: TGTGCCAGCAGCGTCGCCCGGACAGGGCCAGATACGCAGTATTTT
V: TRBV12-3/TRBV12-4
J: TRBJ2-3
D: TRBD1
size: NA

CDR3: CASSLDPRPGYTF
DNA: TGCGCCAGCAGCTTGGATCCCCGACCTGGCTACACCTTC
V: TRBV5-1
J: TRBJ1-2
D: NA
size: few

CDR3: CAGGNPGETQYF
DNA: TGTGCCGGGGGTAATCCGGGGGAGACCCAGTACTTC
V: TRBV6-6
J: TRBJ2-5
D: NA
size: NA

CDR3: CSARGDSGGADTQYF
DNA: TGCAGTGCTAGAGGGGACAGCGGGGGGGCCGATACGCAGTATTTT
V: TRBV20-1
J: TRBJ2-3
D: TRBD2
size: many

CDR3: CSATGQGMAEAFF
DNA: TGCAGTGCTACCGGACAGGGGATGGCTGAAGCTTTCTTT
V: TRBV20-1
J: TRBJ1-1
D: TRBD1
size: few

CDR3: CASSPGTGDRNEQFF
DNA: TGTGCCAGTAGTCCAGGGACAGGGGACAGAAATGAGCAGTTCTTC
V: TRBV19
J: TRBJ2-1
D: TRBD1
size: NA

CDR3: CASSAAGTSGGPRTDTQYF
DNA: TGCGCCAGCAGCGCAGCCGGGACTAGCGGGGGGCCCCGCACAGATACGCAGTATTTT
V: TRBV5-1
J: TRBJ2-3
D: TRBD2
size: NA

CDR3: CASSSRDRGQEDEKLFF
DNA: TGTGCCAGCAGCTCCAGGGACAGGGGGCAGGAGGATGAAAAACTGTTTTTT
V: TRBV13
J: TRBJ1-4
D: TRBD1
size: NA

CDR3: CSVVPQGFNQPQHF
DNA: TGCAGCGTTGTACCCCAGGGGTTCAATCAGCCCCAGCATTTT
V: TRBV29-1
J: TRBJ1-5
D: NA
size: NA

CDR3: CASSDGRLGTGELFF
DNA: TGCGCCAGCAGTGATGGACGCTTGGGCACCGGGGAGCTGTTTTTT
V: TRBV10-1
J: TRBJ2-2
D: NA
size: NA

CDR3: CASSQDGGLTATNEKLFF
DNA: TGCGCCAGCAGCCAAGACGGTGGGCTGACTGCAACTAATGAAAAACTGTTTTTT
V: TRBV4-1
J: TRBJ1-4
D: NA
size: NA

CDR3: CASSIKGVGEQFF
DNA: TGTGCCAGTAGTATAAAGGGGGTCGGTGAGCAGTTCTTC
V: TRBV19
J: TRBJ2-1
D: NA
size: NA

CDR3: CASSESFSGLDVTDTQYF
DNA: TGCGCCAGCAGTGAGTCGTTCTCCGGACTGGATGTAACAGATACGCAGTATTTT
V: TRBV10-1
J: TRBJ2-3
D: NA
size: NA

CDR3: CASSHGTSGGSTYEQYF
DNA: TGTGCCAGCAGCCACGGGACTAGCGGGGGGTCCACCTACGAGCAGTACTTC
V: TRBV7-9
J: TRBJ2-7
D: TRBD2
size: NA